The 27 T cell receptor beta chains below all came from one sample that was sequenced in a study of STAT5B mutations in CD4+ large granular lymphocyte leukemia. Sequencing was performed with immunoSEQ multiplex PCR; in TCRdb, only in-frame clones are kept and a portion is missing. The data show about 23,000 clones, 79% seen once. The sequencing input was CD4+ T cells from blood buffy coats. The receptors originated from a human donor in good health.

The V gene is TRBV29-1, the J gene TRBJ2-3, with TRBD2 as a possible D gene (6 bases). Deletions cut 4 bases from V and 4 bases from J, with 12 bases between. Germline V gene sequence: CDR1 SQVTM, CDR2 ANQGSEA. This CDR3 is 13 amino acids long. The CDR3 reads CSVGPASADTQYF. In DNA form, the CDR3 reads TGCAGCGTTGGACCCGCTAGCGCAGATACGCAGTATTTT.

The rearrangement joins TRBV6-5 to TRBJ2-5; TRBD2 is a possible D gene (7 bases). Germline V CDR1 and CDR2: MNHEY, SVGAGI. The CDR3 consists of 14 residues. The germline V and J ends were trimmed by 5 bases and 3 bases, with 13 bases remaining between them. In DNA, the CDR3 is TGTGCCAGCAGTCCGGGGAGGGGGAAAGAGACCCAGTACTTC. Protein product: CASSPGRGKETQYF.

This chain links TRBV19 with TRBJ2-5, with 16 positions matching TRBD2. Germline CDR1 LNHDA, CDR2 SQIVND (reference sequence). After removal of 6 bases from V and 4 bases from J, the junction contained 8 bases not matched to a gene. The CDR3 is 17 residues long. The CDR3 sequence: CASSAPGLAGGRETQYF. The CDR3 nucleotides read TGTGCCAGTAGCGCCCCGGGACTAGCGGGAGGGCGAGAGACCCAGTACTTC. The whole variable domain, filled in from reference TRBV19 and TRBJ2-5, reads DGGITQSPKYLFRKEGQNVTLSCEQNLNHDAMYWYRQDPGQGLRLIYYSQIVNDFQKGDIAEGYSVSREKKESFPLTVTSAQKNPTAFYLCASSAPGLAGGRETQYFGPGTRLLVL.

The CDR3 here is CAISRGRDSNQPQHF. CDR3 coding DNA: TGTGCCATCAGTAGGGGGAGAGATAGCAATCAGCCCCAGCATTTT. V is TRBV10-3 and J is TRBJ1-5; D possibly corresponds to TRBD1 (6 bases). This CDR3 has 15 amino acids. The germline V gene encodes CDR1 ENHRY and CDR2 SYGVKD. The V end lost 5 bases, the J end lost 0 bases, and 11 bases lay between the germline ends.

The V and J genes are TRBV27 and TRBJ1-2; D may be TRBD1 (6 bases). The CDR3 sequence is 17 residues long. Trimming took 0 bases from V and 6 from J, leaving 20 bases between them. Germline CDR1 is MNHEY and CDR2 is SMNVEV (reference sequence). The CDR3 nucleotides read TGTGCCAGCAGTTTATCCTGGGGGCCAAACATCGCTCATGGCTACACCTTC. It codes for CASSLSWGPNIAHGYTF.

This clone was counted between two and nine times. J is TRBJ2-7 and V is TRBV10-3; 10 positions agree with TRBD2. Germline loops: CDR1 ENHRY, CDR2 SYGVKD. V dropped 4 bases and J dropped 2; count of bases not matched to a gene: 5. The CDR3 is 15 residues long. CDR3 protein: CAISGGLAETYEQYF. The CDR3 coding sequence is TGTGCCATCAGTGGAGGACTAGCGGAGACCTACGAGCAGTACTTC.

V is TRBV10-3 and J is TRBJ2-1, with D hard to call. The CDR3 extends over 15 amino acids. Trimming removed 3 bases at V and 3 bases at J, with 12 bases between. CDR1 ENHRY and CDR2 SYGVKD come from the germline V gene. DNA of the CDR3: TGTGCCATCAGTGATAACAGATTCTACTACAATGAGCAGTTCTTC. Translation gives CAISDNRFYYNEQFF.

This clone has just a few counts. One end of the junction does not line up with germline, which may come from a read error. The V call is TRBV5-1, the J call TRBJ1-2; a possible D gene is TRBD1 (6 bases). This CDR3 comprises 15 residues. Germline V gene sequence: CDR1 SGHRS, CDR2 YFSETQ. As DNA, the CDR3 is TGCGCCAGCAGCTTGGAGCCGACAGGTTCCTATCGCTACACCTTC. Amino acids: CASSLEPTGSYRYTF.

The genes are TRBV9 and TRBJ2-1; 9 positions match TRBD1. Trimming cost V 3 bases and J 4 bases; bases outside gene matches: 8. This CDR3 spans 16 amino acids. Per germline, CDR1 SGDLS and CDR2 YYNGEE. CDR3 residues: CASSGEGTGRYNEQFF. The CDR3 bases are TGTGCCAGCAGCGGAGAGGGGACAGGGAGGTACAATGAGCAGTTCTTC.

The CDR3: CAISSRTDGEETQYF. Here the CDR3 DNA reads TGTGCCATCAGTTCCCGAACTGACGGTGAAGAGACCCAGTACTTC. This chain connects TRBV10-3 to TRBJ2-5; the D is unclear. Germline V CDR1 and CDR2: ENHRY, SYGVKD. V lost 5 bases to trimming and J lost 3 bases, with 16 bases between them. This CDR3 is built from 15 residues.

The rearrangement links TRBV7-9 to TRBJ2-1; TRBD1 aligns across 9 bases. The CDR3 loop spans 15 amino acids. Unmatched junction bases numbered 8, after V lost 2 bases and J lost 9 bases. Looked up from germline, CDR1 is SEHNR and CDR2 is FQNEAQ (reference sequence). The CDR3 spells CASSLTIQGAGEQFF. The CDR3 nucleotides read TGTGCCAGCAGCTTAACTATACAGGGGGCAGGTGAGCAGTTCTTC.

This sequence joins TRBV11-3 and TRBJ1-1, with a possible D match to TRBD1 (5 bases). The CDR3 extends over 15 amino acids. Germline lookup yields CDR1 SGHNT and CDR2 YENEEA. Trimming stripped 2 bases from V and 3 bases from J, with 13 bases between. The DNA of the CDR3 is TGTGCCAGCAGCTTAAGAACGGGGCGGGACACTGAAGCTTTCTTT. It encodes CASSLRTGRDTEAFF.

A few counts support this clone. J is TRBJ1-4 and V is TRBV7-9, with a tentative D call TRBD1 (5 bases). V dropped 5 bases and J dropped 8 bases, with 15 bases sitting between them. The germline gives CDR1 SEHNR, CDR2 FQNEAQ (reference sequence). The CDR3 runs 14 residues. The CDR3 DNA sequence: TGTGCCAGCAGCGGGACGGCCCTGGGGGAAAAACTGTTTTTT. It translates to CASSGTALGEKLFF.

The chain joins TRBV9 to TRBJ1-4; D unresolved. Trimming took 0 bases from V and 10 from J, leaving 10 bases between them. Germline lookup yields CDR1 SGDLS and CDR2 YYNGEE. This CDR3 has 13 amino acids. In DNA form, the CDR3 reads TGTGCCAGCAGCGTAGACCTAGGCGGAAAACTGTTTTTT. It codes for CASSVDLGGKLFF.

The CDR3 sequence: CASTTGITFNYGYTF. CDR3 sequence (DNA): TGTGCCAGCACCACTGGGATAACATTTAACTATGGCTACACCTTC. The rearrangement joins TRBV5-4 to TRBJ1-2; D remains ambiguous. From germline, CDR1 is SGHNT and CDR2 YYREEE (reference sequence). The CDR3 has 15 amino acids. The V end was cut by 6 bases, the J end by 1 base, with 16 bases between.

V and J are TRBV9 and TRBJ1-3; no clear D. V was trimmed by 0 bases and J by 4 bases, leaving 11 bases between them. Germline V CDR1 and CDR2: SGDLS, YYNGEE. The CDR3 spans 15 residues. The DNA for the CDR3 is TGTGCCAGCAGCGTAGATCCGTCTGGCGGAAACACCATATATTTT. Its translation is CASSVDPSGGNTIYF.

This clone showed up just a few times. This rearrangement joins TRBV7-2 to TRBJ1-2, with D hard to call. The CDR3 spans 14 residues. Germline CDR1 SGHTA, CDR2 FQGNSA. V was trimmed by 7 bases and J by 5 bases, leaving 17 bases between them. The DNA for the CDR3 is TGTGCCAGCACCTCCGGGTATAGGGCTTATGGCTACACCTTC. This translates into CASTSGYRAYGYTF.

This clone came up a few times. The J gene is TRBJ2-5, the V gene TRBV30; D not certain. There are 12 residues in the CDR3. CDR1 and CDR2 from the germline V gene are GTSNPN and SVGIG (reference sequence). Trimming shortened V by 2 bases and J by 5 bases, and 9 bases separated the two germline ends. The CDR3 DNA is TGTGCCTGGAGTACAGTTAGGGAGACCCAGTACTTC. This sequence encodes CAWSTVRETQYF.

The V gene is TRBV10-2, the J gene TRBJ1-5; unclear D gene. The germline CDR1 and CDR2 sequences are WSHSY and SAAADI. The CDR3 is 13 amino acids. The V gene lost 6 bases and the J gene lost 0 bases, with 6 bases spanning the gap. The CDR3 here is CASSGNSNQPQHF. In DNA, the CDR3 is TGCGCCAGCAGCGGGAATAGCAATCAGCCCCAGCATTTT.

This rearrangement joins TRBV6-4 to TRBJ1-3; D possibly corresponds to TRBD1 (5 bases). This CDR3 is built from 14 residues. V was shortened by 11 bases and J by 0 bases, with 14 bases between the two germline ends. From germline, CDR1 is MRHNA and CDR2 SNTAGT. The CDR3 protein is CAPGGADSGNTIYF. CDR3 in DNA: TGTGCCCCCGGTGGGGCAGACTCTGGAAACACCATATATTTT.

V and J are TRBV6-1 and TRBJ2-2; D possibly corresponds to TRBD1 (5 bases). Germline V gene lookup returns CDR1 MNHNS and CDR2 SASEGT. V was shortened by 4 bases and J by 3 bases, with 18 bases between the two germline ends. The length of the CDR3 is 17 residues. The CDR3 region is CASSVLYETAYTGELFF. The CDR3 DNA reads as TGTGCCAGCAGTGTTTTGTATGAGACAGCATACACCGGGGAGCTGTTTTTT.

There are a few counts of this clone. The chain combines TRBV7-6 with TRBJ2-2; perhaps TRBD1 as D (6 bases). The CDR3 sequence is 15 residues long. The germline V and J ends were trimmed by 6 bases and 5 bases, with 16 bases remaining between them. Germline CDR1 and CDR2: SGHVS and FNYEAQ. CDR3 DNA: TGTGCCAGCAGTCGGACAGCCCCTGGGACCGGGGAGCTGTTTTTT. This codes for CASSRTAPGTGELFF.

The chain employs TRBV18 and TRBJ2-3; 7 bases map to TRBD2. This CDR3 is built from 16 residues. J lost 2 bases, V lost 2 bases, and 7 bases had no gene match. Germline V gene data show CDR1 as KGHSH and CDR2 as LQKENI. This CDR3 reads CASSPDSRGVTDTQYF. CDR3 DNA: TGTGCCAGCTCACCAGATAGTCGGGGGGTCACAGATACGCAGTATTTT.

The chain combines TRBV10-1 with TRBJ2-3, with no clear D. The length of the CDR3 is 14 residues. Germline-derived CDR1 and CDR2 are WNHNN and SYGVQD (reference sequence). V dropped 6 bases and J dropped 2 bases, with 12 bases sitting between them. CDR3 amino acids: CASSSGISTDTQYF. The CDR3, as DNA: TGCGCCAGCAGCAGTGGCATATCCACAGATACGCAGTATTTT.

In its sample, this clone was seen once. The CDR3 sequence is CASSEQGITDTQYF. CDR3 nucleotides: TGTGCCAGCAGTGAACAGGGTATCACAGATACGCAGTATTTT. The chain combines TRBV25-1 with TRBJ2-3; weak D call: TRBD1 (5 bases). CDR1 is MGHDK, CDR2 SYGVNS, per germline. CDR3 length: 14 amino acids. V was cut by 2 bases and J by 2 bases, with 8 bases left in between.

This CDR3 reads CASSPPPQGTPTNEKLFF. The CDR3, as DNA: TGTGCCAGCAGTCCGCCCCCCCAGGGCACCCCAACTAATGAAAAACTGTTTTTT. This chain connects TRBV2 to TRBJ1-4; tentatively, D is TRBD1 (5 bases). The CDR3 has 18 amino acids. The germline gives CDR1 SNHLY, CDR2 FYNNEI. The germline V and J ends were trimmed by 5 bases and 0 bases, with 19 bases remaining between them. The full variable domain, in which reference TRBV2 and TRBJ1-4 provide the parts outside the CDR3, is EPEVTQTPSHQVTQMGQEVILRCVPISNHLYFYWYRQILGQKVEFLVSFYNNEISEKSEIFDDQFSVERPDGSNFTLKIRSTKLEDSAMYFCASSPPPQGTPTNEKLFFGSGTQLSVL.

In its sample, this clone was seen a few times. The rearrangement joins TRBV9 to TRBJ1-1; 7 bases line up with TRBD1. V trimming: 4 bases; J trimming: 1 base; junction bases outside the gene matches: 4. The V gene's germline CDR1 is SGDLS and CDR2 YYNGEE. CDR3 length: 14 amino acids. The CDR3 sequence is CASSPWTGNTEAFF. The DNA of the CDR3 is TGTGCCAGCAGCCCCTGGACAGGGAACACTGAAGCTTTCTTT.